The rows below give T cell receptor beta chains drawn from one sample of a study of CD8+ T cells in alopecia areata. TCRdb's copy holds only in-frame clones and misses some; the assay was immunoSEQ multiplex PCR. The sample contains more than 200,000 clones, around two fifths of which appear only once. This specimen consisted of CD4+ T cells sorted from blood, obtained at approximately week 37, from a patient treated with tofacitinib. The source of these receptors is a human donor with alopecia areata. Each CDR3 is given with its conserved first and last residue. Each record gives: D gene, clone size, V gene, J gene, CDR3 length, CDR3 DNA, CDR3 protein. The D gene is left open where the match is weak. Some rows have no size entry. The others give once, few or many, or a class for an expanded clone.

d_gene: .; abundance: .; v_gene: TRBV7-9; j_gene: TRBJ1-1; len: 12; CDR3nt: TGTGCCAGCAGCTTTGCGGACACTGAAGCTTTCTTT; CDR3aa: CASSFADTEAFF
d_gene: .; abundance: .; v_gene: TRBV18; j_gene: TRBJ2-2; len: 13; CDR3nt: TGTGCCAGCTCACCTAGGACAGCCGGGGAGCTGTTTTTT; CDR3aa: CASSPRTAGELFF
d_gene: TRBD1; abundance: .; v_gene: TRBV15; j_gene: TRBJ1-1; len: 15; CDR3nt: TGTGCCACCAGCAGGGACAGGGGGCTTAGCACTGAAGCTTTCTTT; CDR3aa: CATSRDRGLSTEAFF
d_gene: .; abundance: .; v_gene: TRBV30; j_gene: TRBJ1-2; len: 13; CDR3nt: TGTGCCTGGAGTAAGGGGGGTAACTATGGCTACACCTTC; CDR3aa: CAWSKGGNYGYTF
d_gene: .; abundance: .; v_gene: TRBV5-1; j_gene: TRBJ2-5; len: 14; CDR3nt: TGCGCCAGCAGCTCAACAGGGAGTCTCGAGACCCAGTACTTC; CDR3aa: CASSSTGSLETQYF
d_gene: TRBD1; abundance: .; v_gene: TRBV10-3; j_gene: TRBJ2-7; len: 14; CDR3nt: TGTGCCATCAGTGAGACTTCACAGGGGTCCGAGCAGTACTTC; CDR3aa: CAISETSQGSEQYF
d_gene: TRBD1; abundance: .; v_gene: TRBV9; j_gene: TRBJ2-5; len: 14; CDR3nt: TGTGCCAGCAGCCCCCGGACAGGGGAGGAGACCCAGTACTTC; CDR3aa: CASSPRTGEETQYF
d_gene: TRBD2; abundance: few; v_gene: TRBV7-8; j_gene: TRBJ2-1; len: 18; CDR3nt: TGTGCCAGCAGCTTAGTCGGCGGGACTAGCGGGAGGGCACGTGAGCAGTTCTTC; CDR3aa: CASSLVGGTSGRAREQFF
d_gene: TRBD1; abundance: few; v_gene: TRBV18; j_gene: TRBJ2-7; len: 15; CDR3nt: TGTGCCAGCTCAGTGGGACAGGGAAGGACGTACGAGCAGTACTTC; CDR3aa: CASSVGQGRTYEQYF
d_gene: .; abundance: few; v_gene: TRBV7-2; j_gene: TRBJ1-1; len: 12; CDR3nt: TGTGCCAGCAGCTTCCCAGAAGGACGAGCTTTCTTT; CDR3aa: CASSFPEGRAFF
d_gene: TRBD2; abundance: .; v_gene: TRBV7-3; j_gene: TRBJ2-1; len: 20; CDR3nt: TGTGCCAGCAGCCAAGATCCGGGACTAGCAGTTATAACCTCCTACAATGAGCAGTTCTTC; CDR3aa: CASSQDPGLAVITSYNEQFF
d_gene: .; abundance: .; v_gene: TRBV2; j_gene: TRBJ2-7; len: 14; CDR3nt: TGTGCCAGCTCCCGTCGAGGTAGCTCCTACGAGCAGTACTTC; CDR3aa: CASSRRGSSYEQYF
d_gene: TRBD1; abundance: .; v_gene: TRBV5-1; j_gene: TRBJ2-7; len: 14; CDR3nt: TGCGCCAGCAGCTTGGGGACAGGCGTAGGCGAGCAGTACTTC; CDR3aa: CASSLGTGVGEQYF
d_gene: .; abundance: .; v_gene: TRBV9; j_gene: TRBJ2-1; len: 16; CDR3nt: TGTGCCAGCAGCCCTCCCGGGGCCGGGAGATTTCATGAGCAGTTCTTC; CDR3aa: CASSPPGAGRFHEQFF
d_gene: TRBD1; abundance: .; v_gene: TRBV19; j_gene: TRBJ1-2; len: 13; CDR3nt: TGTGCCAGTAGAGGGGACAGGACACATGGCTACACCTTC; CDR3aa: CASRGDRTHGYTF
d_gene: .; abundance: few; v_gene: TRBV28; j_gene: TRBJ2-1; len: 12; CDR3nt: TGTGCCAGCAGGATCCTAGCCGATGAGCAGTTCTTC; CDR3aa: CASRILADEQFF
d_gene: .; abundance: .; v_gene: TRBV5-4; j_gene: TRBJ2-1; len: 15; CDR3nt: TGTGCCAGCAGCATGACCCTCGGGACGGGCAATGAGCAGTTCTTC; CDR3aa: CASSMTLGTGNEQFF
d_gene: .; abundance: .; v_gene: TRBV30; j_gene: TRBJ1-1; len: 12; CDR3nt: TGTGCCTGGAGCGGGGGGAACACTGAAGCTTTCTTT; CDR3aa: CAWSGGNTEAFF
d_gene: TRBD1; abundance: .; v_gene: TRBV11-2; j_gene: TRBJ2-5; len: 13; CDR3nt: TGTGCCAGCAGTAGGGGACAGCAAGAGACCCAGTACTTC; CDR3aa: CASSRGQQETQYF
d_gene: .; abundance: .; v_gene: TRBV7-9; j_gene: TRBJ2-5; len: 12; CDR3nt: TGTGCCAGCAGCCGGACCCAAGAGACCCAGTACTTC; CDR3aa: CASSRTQETQYF
d_gene: TRBD1; abundance: .; v_gene: TRBV5-1; j_gene: TRBJ2-2; len: 15; CDR3nt: TGCGCCAGCAGCCTGGACAGGGAGGACACCGGGGAGCTGTTTTTT; CDR3aa: CASSLDREDTGELFF
d_gene: .; abundance: few; v_gene: TRBV30; j_gene: TRBJ1-1; len: 15; CDR3nt: TGTGCCTGGAGTGTACAGTCCAGGGCCAGAGTTGAAGCTTTCTTT; CDR3aa: CAWSVQSRARVEAFF
d_gene: .; abundance: .; v_gene: TRBV28; j_gene: TRBJ2-2; len: 13; CDR3nt: TGTGCCAGCAGGAAAGGGGTTACCGGGGAGCTGTTTTTT; CDR3aa: CASRKGVTGELFF
d_gene: TRBD1; abundance: .; v_gene: TRBV5-1; j_gene: TRBJ2-5; len: 15; CDR3nt: TGCGCCAGCAGCGATGGGACAGGGGGCGCGAAGACCCAGTACTTC; CDR3aa: CASSDGTGGAKTQYF
d_gene: .; abundance: .; v_gene: TRBV7-3; j_gene: TRBJ2-7; len: 14; CDR3nt: TGTGCCAGCAGCTTAATGGGCCAGGGCTACGAGCAGTACTTC; CDR3aa: CASSLMGQGYEQYF
d_gene: .; abundance: few; v_gene: TRBV29-1; j_gene: TRBJ1-2; len: 12; CDR3nt: TGCAGCGTTGTTCTAGCTAACTATGGCTACACCTTC; CDR3aa: CSVVLANYGYTF
d_gene: TRBD1; abundance: few; v_gene: TRBV7-2; j_gene: TRBJ2-4; len: 14; CDR3nt: TGTGCCAGCAGCCACGACAGGGTAGGAAGCATTCAGTACTTC; CDR3aa: CASSHDRVGSIQYF
d_gene: TRBD1; abundance: .; v_gene: TRBV6-5; j_gene: TRBJ1-1; len: 14; CDR3nt: TGTGCCAGCAAGGGGACAGGGGTATTGTCTGAAGCTTTCTTT; CDR3aa: CASKGTGVLSEAFF